The rows below give T cell receptor beta chains drawn from one sample of a study of blood T cell repertoires in COVID-19. Profiling relied on immunoSEQ multiplex PCR, and the TCRdb table lists in-frame clones only, not all of them. The repertoire holds around 360,000 clones, with around 87% as singletons. The source material was PBMCs or T cells enriched from blood (not recorded which). These receptors were taken from a man aged 35-49 years in a cohort exposed to, infected with or recovered from COVID-19 (not recorded which). The CDR3 runs from the conserved cysteine through the conserved F or W. The order of the fields is D gene, V gene, clone size, J gene, CDR3 protein, CDR3 DNA. The D gene is left open where the match is weak. Clone size appears in some rows only: once, few, many, or a class for an expanded clone.

>NA|TRBV29-1|NA|TRBJ1-1
CSVVQRHDTEAFF
TGCAGCGTTGTCCAGAGACACGACACTGAAGCTTTCTTT
>TRBD2|TRBV28|NA|TRBJ2-2
CASSRPGLADTGELFF
TGTGCCAGCAGTCGACCGGGACTAGCAGACACCGGGGAGCTGTTTTTT
>TRBD2|TRBV5-1|NA|TRBJ2-7
CASSFGTSGGSSYEQYF
TGCGCCAGCAGCTTCGGGACTAGCGGGGGGAGCTCCTACGAGCAGTACTTC
>NA|TRBV10-3|few|TRBJ1-1
CAISGPGQPEYAEAFF
TGTGCCATCAGTGGGCCCGGACAACCCGAATACGCTGAAGCTTTCTTT
>NA|TRBV28|NA|TRBJ2-2
CASSNTIPGELFF
TGTGCCAGCAGCAACACCATCCCCGGGGAGCTGTTTTTT
>NA|TRBV5-8|NA|TRBJ1-6
CASSGSSYNSPLHF
TGTGCCAGCAGTGGGAGCTCCTATAATTCACCCCTCCACTTT
>NA|TRBV25-1|NA|TRBJ2-7
CASSVSDNIYEQYF
TGTGCCAGCAGTGTGAGTGACAACATCTACGAGCAGTACTTC
>NA|TRBV6-5|NA|TRBJ2-1
CASRENGNNEQFF
TGTGCCAGCAGGGAGAACGGAAACAATGAGCAGTTCTTC
>TRBD1|TRBV6-5|once|TRBJ2-3
CASSSRGRVSDTQYF
TGTGCCAGCAGTTCCAGGGGGCGCGTCTCAGATACGCAGTATTTT
>TRBD1|TRBV7-8|NA|TRBJ2-2
CASSMDRTGELFF
TGTGCCAGCAGCATGGACAGGACCGGGGAGCTGTTTTTT
>TRBD1|TRBV5-1|NA|TRBJ2-3
CASRRPGGPSDTQYF
TGCGCCAGCAGGAGGCCAGGGGGCCCTTCAGATACGCAGTATTTT
>TRBD2|TRBV30|NA|TRBJ2-7
CACNIRLAGSEQYF
TGTGCCTGCAACATTAGACTAGCGGGAAGCGAGCAGTACTTC
>NA|TRBV5-1|few|TRBJ1-3
CASSLAGYGNTIYF
TGCGCCAGCAGCTTGGCGGGGTACGGAAACACCATATATTTT
>TRBD1|TRBV19|NA|TRBJ1-5
CASSADRAWESNQPQHF
TGTGCCAGTAGCGCGGACAGGGCGTGGGAAAGCAATCAGCCCCAGCATTTT
>TRBD2|TRBV18|NA|TRBJ2-1
CASSPFGTRTSGRQRNEQFF
TGTGCCAGCTCACCATTCGGGACAAGGACTAGCGGGAGGCAGAGGAATGAGCAGTTCTTC
>NA|TRBV6-5|NA|TRBJ2-7
CASRFGQNSYEQYF
TGTGCCAGCAGGTTTGGACAGAACTCCTACGAGCAGTACTTC
>TRBD2|TRBV5-1|once|TRBJ2-1
CASSSLADEQFF
TGCGCCAGCAGCTCCCTAGCGGATGAGCAGTTCTTC
>NA|TRBV11-2|NA|TRBJ1-2
CASSLDGASGYTF
TGTGCCAGCAGCTTAGACGGTGCTTCCGGCTACACCTTC
>TRBD1|TRBV28|NA|TRBJ2-5
CASSPDRGNQETQYF
TGTGCCAGCAGTCCCGACAGGGGAAACCAAGAGACCCAGTACTTC
>TRBD1|TRBV3-1/TRBV3-2|NA|TRBJ1-1
CASSQVDRLNTEAFF
TGTGCCAGCAGCCAGGTGGACAGGCTAAACACTGAAGCTTTCTTT
>TRBD2|TRBV18|NA|TRBJ2-1
CASSRQSSGNYNEQFF
TGTGCCAGCTCGCGTCAATCTAGCGGTAACTACAATGAGCAGTTCTTC
>NA|TRBV2|NA|TRBJ2-5
CASSAGREETQYF
TGTGCCAGCAGTGCCGGCAGGGAAGAGACCCAGTACTTC